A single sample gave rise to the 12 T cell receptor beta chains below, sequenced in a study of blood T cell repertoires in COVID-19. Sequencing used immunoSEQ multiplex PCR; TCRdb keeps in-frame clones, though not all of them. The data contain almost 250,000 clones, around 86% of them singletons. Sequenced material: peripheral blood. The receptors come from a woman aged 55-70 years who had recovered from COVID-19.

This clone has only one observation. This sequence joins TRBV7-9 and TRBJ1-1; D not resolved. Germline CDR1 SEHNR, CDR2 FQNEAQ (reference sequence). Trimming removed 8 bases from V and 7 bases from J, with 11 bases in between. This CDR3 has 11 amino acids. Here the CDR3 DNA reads TGTGCCAGCCCTGGTAACTTTGAAGCTTTCTTT. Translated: CASPGNFEAFF.

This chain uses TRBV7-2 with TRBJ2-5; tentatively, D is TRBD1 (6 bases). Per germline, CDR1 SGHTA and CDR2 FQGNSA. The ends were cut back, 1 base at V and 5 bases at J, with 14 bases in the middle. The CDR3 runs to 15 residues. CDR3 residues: CASSLDPGAWETQYF. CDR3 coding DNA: TGTGCCAGCAGCTTAGATCCAGGGGCTTGGGAGACCCAGTACTTC.

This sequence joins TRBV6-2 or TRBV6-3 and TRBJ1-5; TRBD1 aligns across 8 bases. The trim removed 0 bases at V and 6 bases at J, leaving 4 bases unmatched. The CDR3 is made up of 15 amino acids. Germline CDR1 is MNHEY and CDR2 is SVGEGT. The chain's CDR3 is CASSYSRGRGQPQHF. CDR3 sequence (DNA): TGTGCCAGCAGTTACTCCAGGGGGCGAGGTCAGCCCCAGCATTTT.

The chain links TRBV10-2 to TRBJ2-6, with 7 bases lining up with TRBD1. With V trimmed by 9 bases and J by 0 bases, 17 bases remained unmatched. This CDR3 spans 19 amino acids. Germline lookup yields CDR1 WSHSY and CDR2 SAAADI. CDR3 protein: CASSSPPGQFTSGANVLTF. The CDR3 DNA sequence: TGCGCCAGTTCTTCCCCACCGGGACAGTTCACCTCTGGGGCCAACGTCCTGACTTTC.

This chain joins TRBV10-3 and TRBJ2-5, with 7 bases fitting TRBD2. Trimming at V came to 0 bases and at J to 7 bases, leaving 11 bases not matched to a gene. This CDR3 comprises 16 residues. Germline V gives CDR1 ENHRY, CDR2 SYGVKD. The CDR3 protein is CAISESRRTSQATQYF. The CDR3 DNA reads TGTGCCATCAGTGAGTCCCGACGGACTAGTCAGGCGACCCAGTACTTC.

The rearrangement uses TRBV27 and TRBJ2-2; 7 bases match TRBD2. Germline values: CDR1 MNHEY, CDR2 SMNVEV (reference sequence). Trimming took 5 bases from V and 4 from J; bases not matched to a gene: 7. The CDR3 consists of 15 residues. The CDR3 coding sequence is TGTGCCAGCAGTCCGTCGACTAGCATCACCGGGGAGCTGTTTTTT. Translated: CASSPSTSITGELFF.

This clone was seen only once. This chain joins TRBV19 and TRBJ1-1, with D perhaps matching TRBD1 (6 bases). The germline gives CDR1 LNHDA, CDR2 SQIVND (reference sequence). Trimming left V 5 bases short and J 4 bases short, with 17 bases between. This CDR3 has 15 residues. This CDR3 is CASSSDSKDITEAFF. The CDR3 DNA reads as TGTGCCAGTAGTTCGGACAGCAAAGACATCACTGAAGCTTTCTTT. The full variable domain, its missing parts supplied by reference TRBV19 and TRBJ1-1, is DGGITQSPKYLFRKEGQNVTLSCEQNLNHDAMYWYRQDPGQGLRLIYYSQIVNDFQKGDIAEGYSVSREKKESFPLTVTSAQKNPTAFYLCASSSDSKDITEAFFGQGTRLTVV.

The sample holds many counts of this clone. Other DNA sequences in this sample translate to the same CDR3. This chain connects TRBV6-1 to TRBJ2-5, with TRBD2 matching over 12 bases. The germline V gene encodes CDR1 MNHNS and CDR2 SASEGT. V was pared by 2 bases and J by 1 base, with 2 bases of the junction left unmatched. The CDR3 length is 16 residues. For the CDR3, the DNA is TGTGCCAGCAGTGAACTAGCGGGGGGGCCCCAAGAGACCCAGTACTTC. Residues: CASSELAGGPQETQYF.

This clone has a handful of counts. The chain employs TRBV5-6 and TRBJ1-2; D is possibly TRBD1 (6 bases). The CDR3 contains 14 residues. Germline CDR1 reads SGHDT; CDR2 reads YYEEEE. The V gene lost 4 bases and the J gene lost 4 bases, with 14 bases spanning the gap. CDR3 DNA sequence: TGTGCCAGCAGCGTAGGGGGAGCGGTCTATGGCTACACCTTC. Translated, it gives CASSVGGAVYGYTF.

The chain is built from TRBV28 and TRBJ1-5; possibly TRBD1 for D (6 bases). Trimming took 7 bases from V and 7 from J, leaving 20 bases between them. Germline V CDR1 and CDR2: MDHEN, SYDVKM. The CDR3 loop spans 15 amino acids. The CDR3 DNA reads TGTGCCAGCACCACCAAAGGGGGGGCGAGGCAGCCCCAGCATTTT. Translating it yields CASTTKGGARQPQHF.

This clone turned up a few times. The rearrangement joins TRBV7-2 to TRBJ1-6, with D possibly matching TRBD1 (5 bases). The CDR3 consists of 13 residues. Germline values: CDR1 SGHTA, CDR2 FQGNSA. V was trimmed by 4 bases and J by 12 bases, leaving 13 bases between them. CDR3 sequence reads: CASSWTGGEPLHF. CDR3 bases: TGTGCCAGCAGCTGGACCGGGGGTGAACCCCTCCACTTT.

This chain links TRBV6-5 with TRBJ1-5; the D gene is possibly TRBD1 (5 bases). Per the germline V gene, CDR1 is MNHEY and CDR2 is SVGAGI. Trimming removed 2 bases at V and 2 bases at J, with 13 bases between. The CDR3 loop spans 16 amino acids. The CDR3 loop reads CASSYGQPGGNQPQHF. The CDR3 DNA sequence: TGTGCCAGCAGTTACGGGCAACCGGGGGGCAATCAGCCCCAGCATTTT.